This T cell receptor (beta chain) was found in a study of siplizumab effects on memory and regulatory T cells. General observations from the study: A major contribution to the alloresponse seemed to be made by naive T cells, which seemed more diverse than memory cells. Roughly 75-96% of proliferating CD4+ or CD8+ clones defied assignment to a naive or memory phenotype. Unstimulated subsets contained matches for only a minor fraction of alloreactive clones.

CDR3 length: 13 amino acids. Germline loops: CDR1 SGHDN, CDR2 FVKESK. Some 94,000 TCR templates underwent assay in every sample. Sequencing was performed with immunoSEQ multiplex PCR; in TCRdb, only in-frame clones are kept and a portion is missing. Of 100,000 or so clones in the sample, approximately 91% were seen once. On this clone itself: No antigen is known for it. The junction departs from the called germline gene at one end, perhaps through a read error. The sample carries other DNA sequences with the same CDR3.

This rearrangement joins TRBV14 to TRBJ2-7; D not resolved. Source material: non-Treg CD4+ T cells sorted from blood. The sequence was collected from a human donor in good health. DNA for the CDR3: TGCGCCAGCAGCCCCAGTTCACTGCTTGAGCAGTACTTC. Translation: CASSPSSLLEQYF.